The rows below give T cell receptor beta chains drawn from one sample of a study of blood T cell repertoires in COVID-19. Profiled with immunoSEQ multiplex PCR; TCRdb holds only in-frame clones, not every one. The sample contains roughly 75,000 clones, about 74% of which appear only once. Sequencing used peripheral blood. The receptors were gathered from a human donor with acute or convalescent COVID-19. The donor label of this sample is uncertain. CDR3s include the opening cysteine and the closing phenylalanine or tryptophan. The D gene is left open where the match is weak. Clone size is stated in some rows and not others, as once, few, many or a class when expanded.

V	J	size	D	DNA	CDR3
TRBV28	TRBJ1-2	few	NA	TGTGCCAGCAGTTCCACAATCAGAGGCTACACCTTC	CASSSTIRGYTF
TRBV6-5	TRBJ2-2	NA	NA	TGTGCCAGCACCGGGGACACCGGGGAGCTGTTTTTT	CASTGDTGELFF
TRBV9	TRBJ2-1	NA	TRBD1	TGTGCCAGCAGCGTCTCCGGGACAGGGTCCAATGAGCAGTTCTTC	CASSVSGTGSNEQFF
TRBV15	TRBJ2-5	NA	NA	TGTGCCACCAGCAGACCCGTCCCGGGGGGCGAAGAGACCCAGTACTTC	CATSRPVPGGEETQYF
TRBV7-2	TRBJ2-7	NA	TRBD2	TGTGCCAGCAGCCAAACGGGGGGGATCTACGAGCAGTACTTC	CASSQTGGIYEQYF
TRBV30	TRBJ2-7	few	NA	TGTGCCTTCGGACTGCAGATCGAATCAGAGCAGTACTTC	CAFGLQIESEQYF
TRBV18	TRBJ1-5	once	NA	TGTGCCAGCTCACCAACGGTAAATCGAGATCAGCCCCAGCATTTT	CASSPTVNRDQPQHF
TRBV7-2	TRBJ2-1	few	NA	TGTGCCAGCAGCTTAAGGCGGGAAGCCTACAATGAGCAGTTCTTC	CASSLRREAYNEQFF
TRBV7-5	TRBJ2-2	NA	NA	TGTGCCAGAAGCTTAGGGACAGCCCTGACACCGATAACCGGGGAGCTGTTTTTT	CARSLGTALTPITGELFF
TRBV6-6	TRBJ2-1	NA	NA	TGTGCCAGCAGACACCGGGACTCCTCCTACAATGAGCAGTTCTTC	CASRHRDSSYNEQFF
TRBV9	TRBJ2-2	NA	NA	TGTGCCAGCAGCACCCGAGGGGGAAGCACCGGGGAGCTGTTTTTT	CASSTRGGSTGELFF
TRBV5-1	TRBJ1-4	NA	NA	TGCGCCAGCTCCACTTCCCAGGCAACTAATGAAAAACTGTTTTTT	CASSTSQATNEKLFF
TRBV14	TRBJ2-2	NA	NA	TGTGCCAGCAGCCGCGTGGGTAGGAGTGGGTACACCGGGGAGCTGTTTTTT	CASSRVGRSGYTGELFF
TRBV2	TRBJ1-5	NA	TRBD1	TGTGCCAGCAGGGCAGGGGGCCGTAGCAATCAGCCCCAGCATTTT	CASRAGGRSNQPQHF
TRBV13	TRBJ2-7	NA	TRBD2	TGTGCCAGCAGCTCTAGCGGGAGTTCCTACGAGCAGTACTTC	CASSSSGSSYEQYF
TRBV7-9	TRBJ2-3	NA	NA	TGTGCCAGCAGCTTAACGGCTAGCGCGGATACGCAGTATTTT	CASSLTASADTQYF
TRBV7-2	TRBJ1-1	NA	TRBD1	TGTGCCAGCAGCCGGACAGGGGGTATTCTCGCTGAAGCTTTCTTT	CASSRTGGILAEAFF
TRBV15	TRBJ2-1	NA	NA	TGTGCCACCAGCAGAGAAAGTGGAGTCTCCTACAATGAGCAGTTCTTC	CATSRESGVSYNEQFF
TRBV12-3/TRBV12-4	TRBJ1-4	NA	NA	TGTGCCAGCAGTTTCAACAGGGACGAAAAACTGTTTTTT	CASSFNRDEKLFF
TRBV4-2	TRBJ1-3	few	TRBD1	TGTGCCAGCAGCCACACCACAGGGGGCTCTATTGGAAACACCATATATTTT	CASSHTTGGSIGNTIYF
TRBV19	TRBJ2-2	NA	TRBD2	TGTGCCAGTAGTAGCGGGAGACGGAACACCGGGGAGCTGTTTTTT	CASSSGRRNTGELFF
TRBV6-6	TRBJ2-7	NA	NA	TGTGCCAGCAGGCCTGGGGACTCCTACGGCGAGCAGTACTTC	CASRPGDSYGEQYF